This T cell receptor beta chain stems from a study of T cell responses to AZD1222 COVID-19 vaccine. After removal of 5 bases from V and 10 bases from J, the junction contained 6 bases not matched to a gene. The germline CDR1 and CDR2 sequences are MNHEY and SMNVEV (reference sequence). CDR3 length: 14 residues. Using immunoSEQ multiplex PCR, the repertoire was profiled, and TCRdb retains in-frame clones only, with some absent. This table has approximately 190,000 clones, under 95% appearing once. The rearrangement uses TRBV27 and TRBJ1-6, with TRBD1 matching over 9 bases. The specimen comprised peripheral blood, sampled on day 0 of AZD1222 vaccination. The sequence was obtained from an adult in good health. The CDR3 loop reads CASSPGTGLSPLHF. The CDR3 DNA sequence: TGTGCCAGCAGTCCAGGGACAGGGTTATCACCCCTCCACTTT.